Reported below is one TCR beta chain. The junction had 12 bases not matched to a gene; V was cut back by 4 bases and J by 5 bases. CDR3 length equals 17 residues. Germline assignment: CDR1 SGHVS and CDR2 FQNEAQ. Data came from immunoSEQ multiplex PCR; TCRdb stores just in-frame clones and leaves some out. This table holds tens of thousands of clones, over 80% found once. This entry belongs to a study of OX40 agonist ivuxolimab in advanced cancers. Sequences were derived from CD4+ or CD8+ T cells sorted from blood, sampled in a trial of the OX40 agonist ivuxolimab. The genes are TRBV7-8 and TRBJ2-1; 9 bases line up with TRBD2. This receptor was identified in an adult with an advanced solid tumor such as melanoma, head and neck, liver or kidney cancer. The CDR3 here is CASSYIGGGRGHNEQFF. For the CDR3, the DNA is TGTGCCAGCAGCTACATAGGAGGCGGGAGGGGTCACAATGAGCAGTTCTTC.